The clone carrying this TCR beta chain has just a few counts. This CDR3 has 13 residues. Trimming removed 5 bases from V and 6 bases from J; junction bases left unmatched: 4. Per the germline V gene, CDR1 is SGHVS and CDR2 is FNYEAQ. A quantity of roughly 0.5 to 1 ug RNA underwent reverse transcription using random hexamers. The method of amplification for TCR beta CDR3 was immunoSEQ multiplex PCR, covering 54 Vbeta and 13 Jbeta. MiXCR, run by TCRdb on the immunoSEQ multiplex PCR reads, gives a single entry per CDR3 protein. The sample has a few hundred thousand distinct CDR3 sequences; 75% to 90% are singletons. This entry comes from a study of CD8 T cells in Susac syndrome.

V is TRBV7-6 and J is TRBJ1-2; 9 nucleotides line up with TRBD1. The receptor's source is a human donor with multiple sclerosis. Sequenced material: CD8+ T cells from PBMCs. The CDR3 is CASSDGTGNGYTF. The CDR3 nucleotides are TGTGCCAGCAGCGACGGGACAGGGAATGGCTACACCTTC.